The 18 T cell receptor beta chains reported below all come from one sample, sequenced in a study of cytomegalovirus exposure and HLA in healthy donors. TCRdb's copy holds only in-frame clones and misses some; the assay was immunoSEQ multiplex PCR. The repertoire holds 150,000 to 200,000 clones, with roughly 96% as singletons. Material for sequencing was PBMCs. The receptors originated from a woman younger than 30 in good health and CMV-seronegative.

The chain uses TRBV5-4 and TRBJ2-1, with D maybe TRBD2 (6 bases). Germline lookup yields CDR1 SGHNT and CDR2 YYREEE (reference sequence). The CDR3 is made up of 16 amino acids. V was pared by 5 bases and J by 0 bases, with 15 bases between. DNA for the CDR3: TGTGCCAGCAGTTCCGGGGGAGCCAGCTCCTACAATGAGCAGTTCTTC. It codes for CASSSGGASSYNEQFF.

This clone was observed a single time. The germline gene is not matched at one end of the junction; a read error may be the cause. This chain connects TRBV7-7 to TRBJ2-3, with 9 bases identical to TRBD1. This CDR3 is built from 14 residues. From germline, CDR1 is SSHAT and CDR2 FNYEAQ (reference sequence). CDR3 DNA: TGTGCTAGCAGCGCGGGACAGGGTACAGATACGCAGTATTTT. Protein: CASSAGQGTDTQYF.

About this clone: This same CDR3 is encoded by further DNA sequences in the sample. The chain recombines TRBV4-1 with TRBJ2-3, with unresolved D. CDR1 is MGHRA, CDR2 YSYEKL, per germline. V shed 1 base and J shed 1 base, with 3 bases lying between them. This CDR3 spans 13 amino acids. The CDR3 region is CASSQVGTDTQYF. CDR3 nucleotide sequence: TGCGCCAGCAGCCAAGTCGGCACAGATACGCAGTATTTT.

The chain employs TRBV4-3 and TRBJ1-2, with a weak D call TRBD1 (6 bases). Germline V gene data show CDR1 as LGHNA and CDR2 as YSLEER. The V gene lost 0 bases and the J gene lost 4 bases, with 12 bases spanning the gap. The CDR3 is made up of 15 amino acids. CDR3 nucleotides: TGCGCCAGCAGCCAAGATCATACAGGGACCTATGGCTACACCTTC. It specifies CASSQDHTGTYGYTF.

V is TRBV4-2 and J is TRBJ1-2; tentatively, D is TRBD1 (5 bases). V was cut by 2 bases and J by 2 bases, with 6 bases left in between. Germline V gives CDR1 LGHNA, CDR2 YNFKEQ. This CDR3 has 13 residues. The CDR3 DNA follows: TGTGCCAGCAGCCAACCAGGGAACTATGGCTACACCTTC. It translates to CASSQPGNYGYTF.

The CDR3 sequence is CASSQDGAGEETQYF. The CDR3 region has the DNA TGCGCCAGCAGCCAAGATGGAGCGGGGGAGGAGACCCAGTACTTC. The chain carries TRBV4-1 and TRBJ2-5, with 8 bases matching TRBD2. Unmatched junction bases numbered 5, after V lost 0 bases and J lost 5 bases. The CDR3 extends over 15 amino acids. The germline CDR1 and CDR2 sequences are MGHRA and YSYEKL.

The chain couples TRBV7-2 to TRBJ2-7; TRBD1 matches at 9 bases. The junction had 7 bases not matched to a gene; V was cut back by 5 bases and J by 5 bases. The germline gives CDR1 SGHTA, CDR2 FQGNSA. The CDR3 runs to 14 residues. The CDR3 DNA sequence: TGTGCCAGCAGCCACGGGACAGGGATCAACGAGCAGTACTTC. Translated, it gives CASSHGTGINEQYF.

The chain recombines TRBV25-1 with TRBJ1-1; D possibly corresponds to TRBD1 (6 bases). Trimming removed 5 bases at V and 3 bases at J, with 7 bases between. The CDR3 totals 12 residues. Germline V gene data show CDR1 as MGHDK and CDR2 as SYGVNS. The CDR3 nucleotides read TGTGCCAGCAGTCACAGGGACACTGAAGCTTTCTTT. Its protein is CASSHRDTEAFF.

V gene TRBV18 combines with J gene TRBJ2-7; D might be TRBD1 (7 bases). Germline V gene sequence: CDR1 KGHSH, CDR2 LQKENI. The CDR3 loop spans 14 amino acids. With 0 bases removed from V and 5 bases from J, the gap between germline ends came to 11 bases. For the CDR3, the DNA is TGTGCCAGCTCACCACCCCCAGGGGGGAACGAGCAGTACTTC. Translation gives CASSPPPGGNEQYF.

The rearrangement joins TRBV30 to TRBJ2-7, with TRBD2 matching over 8 bases. CDR1 GTSNPN and CDR2 SVGIG come from the germline V gene (reference sequence). V gave up 4 bases and J gave up 6 bases; unmatched junction bases: 8. The CDR3 spans 13 residues. CDR3 bases: TGTGCCTGGATAACTAGCGGCAGAGGCGAGCAGTACTTC. Translation: CAWITSGRGEQYF.

The genes are TRBV5-5 and TRBJ2-7; tentative D call: TRBD2 (5 bases). CDR1 is SGHKS and CDR2 is YYEKEE in the germline V gene (reference sequence). The CDR3 extends over 14 amino acids. V was clipped by 2 bases and J by 3 bases, with 12 bases between them. This CDR3 reads CASSLWERNYEQYF. CDR3 nucleotides: TGTGCCAGCAGCTTATGGGAGAGAAACTACGAGCAGTACTTC. Combining the CDR3 with reference TRBV5-5 and TRBJ2-7 gives the whole variable domain DAGVTQSPTHLIKTRGQQVTLRCSPISGHKSVSWYQQVLGQGPQFIFQYYEKEERGRGNFPDRFSARQFPNYSSELNVNALLLGDSALYLCASSLWERNYEQYFGPGTRLTVT.

The chain recombines TRBV2 with TRBJ2-5; no firm D call. The germline V and J ends were trimmed by 4 bases and 1 base, with 4 bases remaining between them. Germline-derived CDR1 and CDR2 are SNHLY and FYNNEI. This CDR3 has 12 amino acids. This CDR3 reads CASSVLQETQYF. The CDR3 DNA is TGTGCCAGCAGTGTTCTCCAAGAGACCCAGTACTTC.

The chain links TRBV4-1 to TRBJ2-7; perhaps TRBD2 as D (6 bases). V dropped 2 bases and J dropped 1 base, with 15 bases sitting between them. The CDR3 loop spans 16 amino acids. CDR1 is MGHRA, CDR2 YSYEKL, per germline. The chain's CDR3 is CASSQKLTSRSYEQYF. CDR3 nucleotides: TGCGCCAGCAGCCAAAAACTGACTAGTCGGTCCTACGAGCAGTACTTC.

The rearrangement links TRBV4-3 to TRBJ2-1; tentative D call: TRBD2 (6 bases). Trimming took 0 bases from V and 10 from J, leaving 7 bases between them. Germline V gives CDR1 LGHNA, CDR2 YSLEER. This CDR3 has 12 residues. The CDR3 here is CASSQEEGEQFF. For the CDR3, the DNA is TGCGCCAGCAGCCAAGAGGAGGGGGAGCAGTTCTTC.

This clone was recorded once. V usage is TRBV10-2 and J usage is TRBJ1-5; D ambiguous. The CDR3 totals 14 residues. V was shortened by 6 bases and J by 5 bases, with 14 bases between the two germline ends. The V gene's germline CDR1 is WSHSY and CDR2 SAAADI. The CDR3 coding sequence is TGCGCCAGCAGCCTGAGGCGTGGAGATCAGCCCCAGCATTTT. This encodes CASSLRRGDQPQHF.

The rearrangement joins TRBV5-1 to TRBJ2-1, with 11 bases that match TRBD2. The CDR3 length is 16 residues. With 2 bases clipped from V and 10 bases from J, the junction kept 11 bases outside the gene matches. The germline gives CDR1 SGHRS, CDR2 YFSETQ. In DNA form, the CDR3 reads TGCGCCAGCAGCTTTTCTAGCGGGGGGCCGGAGGTAGAGCAGTTCTTC. Residues: CASSFSSGGPEVEQFF.

The chain is built from TRBV27 and TRBJ2-7, with a weak D call TRBD1 (6 bases). The CDR3 covers 13 residues. Germline CDR1 MNHEY, CDR2 SMNVEV (reference sequence). The V and J ends lost 7 bases and 4 bases respectively, with 14 bases between them. This CDR3 is CASTDRNAYEQYF. The DNA for the CDR3 is TGTGCCAGCACAGACAGGAACGCTTACGAGCAGTACTTC.

The chain joins TRBV21-1 to TRBJ2-7; the listed D gene, TRBD2, was not tested against the DNA. TRBV21-1 is a known pseudogene. This CDR3 region has 10 residues. The CDR3 reads CAGGPYEQYF. CDR3 sequence (DNA): TGTGCCGGCGGGCCCTACGAGCAGTACTTC.